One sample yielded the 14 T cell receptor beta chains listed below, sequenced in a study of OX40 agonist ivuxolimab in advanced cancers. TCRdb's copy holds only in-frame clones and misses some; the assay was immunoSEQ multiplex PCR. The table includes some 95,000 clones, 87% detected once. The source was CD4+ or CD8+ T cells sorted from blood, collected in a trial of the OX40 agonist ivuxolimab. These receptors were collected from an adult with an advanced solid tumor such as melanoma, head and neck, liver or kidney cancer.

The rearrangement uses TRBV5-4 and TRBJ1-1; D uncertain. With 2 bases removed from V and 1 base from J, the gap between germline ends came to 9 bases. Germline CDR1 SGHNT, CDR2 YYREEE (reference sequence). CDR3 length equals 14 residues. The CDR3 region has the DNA TGTGCCAGCAGCTTAGGTTTCGGGAACACTGAAGCTTTCTTT. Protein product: CASSLGFGNTEAFF.

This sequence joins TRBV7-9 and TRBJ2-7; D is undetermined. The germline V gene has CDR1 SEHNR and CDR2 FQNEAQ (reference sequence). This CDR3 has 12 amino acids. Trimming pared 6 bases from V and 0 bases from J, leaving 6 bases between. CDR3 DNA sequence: TGTGCCAGCAGGATAGCCTCCTACGAGCAGTACTTC. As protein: CASRIASYEQYF.

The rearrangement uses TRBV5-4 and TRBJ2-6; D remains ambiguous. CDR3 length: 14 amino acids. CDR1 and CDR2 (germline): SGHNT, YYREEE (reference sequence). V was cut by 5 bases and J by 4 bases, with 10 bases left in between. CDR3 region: CASRSVAGANVLTF. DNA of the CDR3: TGTGCCAGCAGATCTGTTGCCGGGGCCAACGTCCTGACTTTC.

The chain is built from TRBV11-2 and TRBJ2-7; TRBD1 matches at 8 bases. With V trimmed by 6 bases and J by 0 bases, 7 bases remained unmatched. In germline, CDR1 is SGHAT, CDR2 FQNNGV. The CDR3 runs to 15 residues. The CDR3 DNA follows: TGTGCCAGCAGACCCTGGACAGGGACCTCCTACGAGCAGTACTTC. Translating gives CASRPWTGTSYEQYF.

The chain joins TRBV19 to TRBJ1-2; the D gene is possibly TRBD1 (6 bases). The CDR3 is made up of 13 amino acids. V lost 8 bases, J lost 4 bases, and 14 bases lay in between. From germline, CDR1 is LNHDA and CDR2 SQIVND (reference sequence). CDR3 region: CASLATGRYGYTF. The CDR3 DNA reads TGTGCCAGTCTGGCTACAGGGCGCTATGGCTACACCTTC.

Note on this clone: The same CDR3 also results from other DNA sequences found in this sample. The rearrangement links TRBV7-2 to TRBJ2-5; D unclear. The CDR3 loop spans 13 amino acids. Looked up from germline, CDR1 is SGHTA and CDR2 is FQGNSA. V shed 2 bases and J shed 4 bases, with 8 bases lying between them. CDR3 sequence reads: CASSLSLGETQYF. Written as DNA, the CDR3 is TGTGCCAGCAGCTTATCTCTAGGAGAGACCCAGTACTTC.

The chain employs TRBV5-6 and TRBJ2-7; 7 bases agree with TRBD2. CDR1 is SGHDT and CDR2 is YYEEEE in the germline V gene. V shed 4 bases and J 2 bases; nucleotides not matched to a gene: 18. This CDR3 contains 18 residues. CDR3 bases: TGTGCCAGCAGCCCCCGTGGGTGGGGGGGGACCCGCCCCTACGAGCAGTACTTC. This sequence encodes CASSPRGWGGTRPYEQYF.

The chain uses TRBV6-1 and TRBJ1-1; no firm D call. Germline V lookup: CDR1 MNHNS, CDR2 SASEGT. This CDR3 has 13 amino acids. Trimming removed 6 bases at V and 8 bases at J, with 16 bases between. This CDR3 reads CASRTIPVSEAFF. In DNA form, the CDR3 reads TGTGCCAGCAGGACGATCCCAGTCTCGGAAGCTTTCTTT.

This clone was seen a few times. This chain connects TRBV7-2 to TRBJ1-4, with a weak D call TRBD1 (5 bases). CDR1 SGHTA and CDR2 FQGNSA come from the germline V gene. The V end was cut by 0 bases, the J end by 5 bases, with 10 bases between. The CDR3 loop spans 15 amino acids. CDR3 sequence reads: CASSLAGAGNEKLFF. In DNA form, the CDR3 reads TGTGCCAGCAGCTTAGCAGGGGCGGGGAATGAAAAACTGTTTTTT.

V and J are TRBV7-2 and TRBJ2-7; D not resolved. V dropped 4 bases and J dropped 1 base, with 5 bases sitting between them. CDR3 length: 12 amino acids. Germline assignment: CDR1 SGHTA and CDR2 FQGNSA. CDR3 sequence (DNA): TGTGCCAGCAGCTCGACATCCTACGAGCAGTACTTC. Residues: CASSSTSYEQYF.

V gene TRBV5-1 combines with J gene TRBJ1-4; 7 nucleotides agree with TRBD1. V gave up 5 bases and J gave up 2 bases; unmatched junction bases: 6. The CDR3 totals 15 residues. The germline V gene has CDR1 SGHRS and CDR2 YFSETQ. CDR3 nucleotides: TGCGCCAGCAGGGGACCGGGACAGACTAATGAAAAACTGTTTTTT. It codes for CASRGPGQTNEKLFF.

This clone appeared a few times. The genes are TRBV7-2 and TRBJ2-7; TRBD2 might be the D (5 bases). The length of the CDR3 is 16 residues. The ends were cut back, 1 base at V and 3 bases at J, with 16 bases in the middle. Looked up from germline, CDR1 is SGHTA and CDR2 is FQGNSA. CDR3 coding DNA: TGTGCCAGCAGCTTAGATCCTACTAGGTCCAGCTACGAGCAGTACTTC. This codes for CASSLDPTRSSYEQYF.

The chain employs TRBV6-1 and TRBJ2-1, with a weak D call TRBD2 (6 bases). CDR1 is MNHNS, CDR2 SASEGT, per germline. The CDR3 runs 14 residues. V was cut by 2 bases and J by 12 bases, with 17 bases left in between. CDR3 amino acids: CASSELSLVGGQFF. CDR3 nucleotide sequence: TGTGCCAGCAGTGAATTGAGTCTAGTGGGGGGGCAGTTCTTC.

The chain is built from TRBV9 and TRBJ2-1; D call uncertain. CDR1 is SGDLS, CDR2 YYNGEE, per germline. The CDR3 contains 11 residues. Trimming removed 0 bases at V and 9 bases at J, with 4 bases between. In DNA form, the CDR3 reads TGTGCCAGCAGCGTAGGAGGTGAGCAGTTCTTC. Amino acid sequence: CASSVGGEQFF.